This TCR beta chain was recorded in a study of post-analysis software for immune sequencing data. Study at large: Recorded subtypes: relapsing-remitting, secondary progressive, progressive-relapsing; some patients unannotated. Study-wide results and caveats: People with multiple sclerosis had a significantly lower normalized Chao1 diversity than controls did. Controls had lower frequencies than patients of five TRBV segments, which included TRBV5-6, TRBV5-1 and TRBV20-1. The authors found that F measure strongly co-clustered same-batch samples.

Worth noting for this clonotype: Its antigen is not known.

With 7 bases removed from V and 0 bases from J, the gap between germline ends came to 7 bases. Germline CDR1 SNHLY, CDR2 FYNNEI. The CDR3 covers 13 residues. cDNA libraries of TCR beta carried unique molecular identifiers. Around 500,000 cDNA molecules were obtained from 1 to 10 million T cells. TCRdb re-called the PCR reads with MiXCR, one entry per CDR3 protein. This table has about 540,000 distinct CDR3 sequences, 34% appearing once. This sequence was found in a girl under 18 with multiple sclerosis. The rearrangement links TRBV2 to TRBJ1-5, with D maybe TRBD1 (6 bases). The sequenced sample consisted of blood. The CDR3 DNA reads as TGTGCCAGCAAGGGGGATAGCAATCAGCCCCAGCATTTT. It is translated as CASKGDSNQPQHF.